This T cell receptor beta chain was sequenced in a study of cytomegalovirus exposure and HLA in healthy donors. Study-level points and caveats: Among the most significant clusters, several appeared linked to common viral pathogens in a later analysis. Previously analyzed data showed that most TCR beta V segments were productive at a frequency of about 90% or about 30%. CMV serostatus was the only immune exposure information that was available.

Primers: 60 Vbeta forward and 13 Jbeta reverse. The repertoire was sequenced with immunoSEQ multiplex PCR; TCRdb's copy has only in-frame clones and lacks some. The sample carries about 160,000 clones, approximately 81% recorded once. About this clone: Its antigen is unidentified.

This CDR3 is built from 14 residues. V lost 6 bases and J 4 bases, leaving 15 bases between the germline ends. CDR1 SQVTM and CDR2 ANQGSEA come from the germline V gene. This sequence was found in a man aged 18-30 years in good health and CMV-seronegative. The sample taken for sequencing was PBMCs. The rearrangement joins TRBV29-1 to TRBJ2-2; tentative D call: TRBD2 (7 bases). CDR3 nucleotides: TGCAGCGTCCGAGGGGGGGTCGGCACCGGGGAGCTGTTTTTT. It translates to CSVRGGVGTGELFF.